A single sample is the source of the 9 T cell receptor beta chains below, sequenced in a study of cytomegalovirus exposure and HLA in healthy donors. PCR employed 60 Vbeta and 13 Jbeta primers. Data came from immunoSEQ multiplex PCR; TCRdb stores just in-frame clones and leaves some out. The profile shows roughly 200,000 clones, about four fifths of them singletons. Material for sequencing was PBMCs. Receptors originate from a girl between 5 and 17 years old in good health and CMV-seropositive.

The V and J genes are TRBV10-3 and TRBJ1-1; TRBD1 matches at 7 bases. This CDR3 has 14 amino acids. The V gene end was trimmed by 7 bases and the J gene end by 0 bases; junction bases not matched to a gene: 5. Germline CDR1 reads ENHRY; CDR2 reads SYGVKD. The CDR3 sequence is CAIKGGQVNTEAFF. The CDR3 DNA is TGTGCCATCAAGGGAGGACAGGTGAACACTGAAGCTTTCTTT.

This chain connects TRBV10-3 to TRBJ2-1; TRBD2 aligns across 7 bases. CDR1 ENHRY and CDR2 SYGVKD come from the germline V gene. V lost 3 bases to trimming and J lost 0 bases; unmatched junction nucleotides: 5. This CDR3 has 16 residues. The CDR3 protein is CAISDGRTNSYNEQFF. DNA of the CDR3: TGTGCCATCAGTGACGGGAGGACTAACTCCTACAATGAGCAGTTCTTC.

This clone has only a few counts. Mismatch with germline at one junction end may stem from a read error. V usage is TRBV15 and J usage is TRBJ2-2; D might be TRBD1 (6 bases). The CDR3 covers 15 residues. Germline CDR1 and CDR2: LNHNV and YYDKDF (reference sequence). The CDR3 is CATSRVATLEGELFF. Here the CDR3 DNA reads TGTGCCACCAGCAGAGTAGCCACCCTCGAGGGGGAGCTGTTCTTT.

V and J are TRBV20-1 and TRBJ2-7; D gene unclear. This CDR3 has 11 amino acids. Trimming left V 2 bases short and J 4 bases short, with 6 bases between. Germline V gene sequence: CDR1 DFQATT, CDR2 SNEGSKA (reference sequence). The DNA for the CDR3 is TGCAGTGCTAGATGGCAGTACGAGCAGTACTTC. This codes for CSARWQYEQYF.

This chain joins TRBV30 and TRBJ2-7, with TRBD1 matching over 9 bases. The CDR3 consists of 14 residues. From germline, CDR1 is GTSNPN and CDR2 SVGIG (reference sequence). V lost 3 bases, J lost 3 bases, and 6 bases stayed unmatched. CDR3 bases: TGTGCCTGGAGACAGGGGACAGGGAACTACGAGCAGTACTTC. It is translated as CAWRQGTGNYEQYF.

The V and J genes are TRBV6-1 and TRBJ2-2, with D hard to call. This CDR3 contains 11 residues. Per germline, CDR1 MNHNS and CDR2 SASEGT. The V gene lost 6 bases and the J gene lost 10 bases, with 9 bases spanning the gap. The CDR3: CASRAREELFF. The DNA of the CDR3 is TGTGCCAGCAGAGCCCGCGAGGAGCTGTTTTTT.

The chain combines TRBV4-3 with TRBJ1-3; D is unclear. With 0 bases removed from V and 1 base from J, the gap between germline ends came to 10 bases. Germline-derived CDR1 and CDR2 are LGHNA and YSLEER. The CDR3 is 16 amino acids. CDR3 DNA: TGCGCCAGCAGCCAAGATCGGGTTAAATCTGGAAACACCATATATTTT. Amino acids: CASSQDRVKSGNTIYF.

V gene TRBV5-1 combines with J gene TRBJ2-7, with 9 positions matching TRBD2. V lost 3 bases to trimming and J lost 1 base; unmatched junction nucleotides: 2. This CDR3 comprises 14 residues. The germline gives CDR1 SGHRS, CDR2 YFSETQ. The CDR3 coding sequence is TGCGCCAGCAGCTATAGCGGGGGATCCTACGAGCAGTACTTC. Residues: CASSYSGGSYEQYF.

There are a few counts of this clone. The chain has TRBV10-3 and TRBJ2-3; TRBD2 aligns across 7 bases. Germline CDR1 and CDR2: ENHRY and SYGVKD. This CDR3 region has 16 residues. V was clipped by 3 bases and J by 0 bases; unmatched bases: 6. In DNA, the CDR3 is TGTGCCATCAGTGAAACGGGGCGGGGGAGCACAGATACGCAGTATTTT. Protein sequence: CAISETGRGSTDTQYF.